This T cell receptor (beta chain) appears in the sequencing data of a study of blood T cell repertoires in COVID-19. About the research overall: The origin of the acute and convalescent COVID-19 samples was the United States, Italy and Spain. PBMCs, B-cell-depleted T cells, or T cells provided the cDNA or gDNA that made up the material.

In the original processing: Reference gene primers were amplified, and this amplification served to estimate nucleated cell counts. Clones were sequenced by immunoSEQ multiplex PCR, and TCRdb holds only the in-frame ones, with some missing. The V and J calls and clone size come from that table; D and trimming were worked out from the DNA. The table has about 39,000 clones, around 87% seen once; the top ten hold less than 25%. V lost 4 bases and J lost 5; bases outside the gene matches: 20. CDR1 and CDR2 (germline): SGHRS, YFSETQ. The CDR3 runs to 18 residues. The table lists this clone with a few counts.

This clonotype originated in a man between 45 and 60 years old with active or convalescent COVID-19. The chain has TRBV5-1 and TRBJ1-1; TRBD1 matches at 7 bases. The sequenced sample was peripheral blood. CDR3 residues: CASSRGVGGTGMYTEAFF. The CDR3 bases are TGCGCCAGCAGCCGAGGGGTAGGGGGCACTGGCATGTATACTGAAGCTTTCTTT.